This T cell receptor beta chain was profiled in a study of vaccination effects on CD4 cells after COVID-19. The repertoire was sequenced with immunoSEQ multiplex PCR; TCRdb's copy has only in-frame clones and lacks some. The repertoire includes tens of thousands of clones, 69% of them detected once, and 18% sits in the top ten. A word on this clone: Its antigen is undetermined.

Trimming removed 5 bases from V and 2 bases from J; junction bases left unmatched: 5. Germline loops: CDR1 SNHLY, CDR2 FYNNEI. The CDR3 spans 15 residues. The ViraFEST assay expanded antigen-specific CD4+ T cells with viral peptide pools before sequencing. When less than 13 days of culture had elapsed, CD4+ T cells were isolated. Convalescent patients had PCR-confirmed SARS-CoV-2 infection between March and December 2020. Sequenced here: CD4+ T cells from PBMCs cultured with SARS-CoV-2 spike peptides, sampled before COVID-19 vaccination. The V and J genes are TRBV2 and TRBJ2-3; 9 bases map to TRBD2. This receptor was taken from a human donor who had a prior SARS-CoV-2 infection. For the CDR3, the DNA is TGTGCCAGCAGTCGGAGCGGGGGGAACACAGATACGCAGTATTTT. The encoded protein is CASSRSGGNTDTQYF.